This entry describes one T cell receptor (beta chain). Antigen: not known. These data are taken from a study of T-cell memory formation after mild COVID-19. In the study overall: Largely, the TCR clusters proved donor specific.

Study conclusions and caveats: From day 15 to 85, contracting clones were balanced between CD4 and CD8, whereas later expanders leaned toward CD4+. Among clones peaking at day 37 in the second wave, SARS-CoV-2 specificity remained unconfirmed.

Each CDR3 protein is one row after TCRdb ran MiXCR on the 5' RACE reads. The sample comprises a few hundred thousand distinct CDR3 sequences, 25% to 30% of which are singletons, and roughly 13% rests with the top ten. This CDR3 contains 14 residues. Per germline, CDR1 DFQATT and CDR2 SNEGSKA (reference sequence). With 6 bases removed from V and 4 bases from J, the gap between germline ends came to 18 bases. The sample was PBMCs or a T cell subset sorted from them (not recorded which). The chain uses TRBV20-1 and TRBJ1-2; a possible D gene is TRBD1 (6 bases). This receptor was taken from an adult woman who had mild COVID-19 (a few samples of this study predate the infection). Cell type and time point are not known. The CDR3 sequence: CSAAARGGGYGYTF. For the CDR3, the DNA is TGCAGTGCAGCAGCGAGGGGGGGCGGCTATGGCTACACCTTC.